This TCR beta chain was identified in a study of blood T cell repertoires in COVID-19. This table comes from immunoSEQ multiplex PCR, and its TCRdb copy is limited to in-frame clones, with some not included. This table has 360,000 or so clones, roughly nine tenths appearing once. CDR3 length: 13 amino acids. The trim removed 4 bases at V and 8 bases at J, leaving 7 bases unmatched. Germline lookup yields CDR1 SEHNR and CDR2 FQNEAQ (reference sequence). This TCR was recovered from a woman younger than 45 who had recovered from COVID-19. The V and J genes are TRBV7-9 and TRBJ1-2; 7 bases fit TRBD1. Sequenced material: PBMCs or T cells enriched from blood (not recorded which). CDR3 loop: CASSSDRDGGYTF. The CDR3 DNA reads as TGTGCCAGCAGCTCAGACAGGGATGGCGGCTACACCTTC.